Shown below are 20 T cell receptor beta chains from a single sample sequenced in a study of breast tumors, draining lymph nodes, adjacent tissues (dated by TCRdb to 2015 to 2016). The axillary draining lymph nodes of breast cancer patients were the source of the lymph node samples. Library generation was performed with multiplex PCR. Sequenced using an Illumina HiSeq 2000. TCRdb cleaned the public reads at Q25 with fastp, built clones with MiXCR and kept in-frame beta chains. Here each entry gathers all rows of one CDR3 protein and keeps the most common genes and DNA. This sample lists around 140,000 distinct CDR3 sequences; around 24% were detected once. Under 3% of the sample is in the top ten clones. Material for sequencing was axillary lymph node tissue. These receptors were taken from a female donor with breast cancer. Some clones in this sample may be carry-over from other donors' samples.

This clonotype was seen at least ten times. At one end, the junction sequence differs from germline, possibly due to a read error. This chain connects TRBV6-1 to TRBJ2-7; possible D gene TRBD2, 6 bases. Germline lookup yields CDR1 MNHNS and CDR2 SASEGT. This CDR3 has 14 residues. CDR3: CAGSPRELSYEQYF. For the CDR3, the DNA is TGTGCCGGCAGCCCCCGGGAGCTTTCCTACGAGCAGTACTTC.

Note on this clonotype: A much larger clone sits a single nucleotide away, making a read error possible. The CDR3 here is CASSLGRANNEKLFF. The CDR3 DNA reads TGTGCCAGCAGCTTAGGGCGGGCTAATAATGAAAAACTGTTTTTT. J is TRBJ1-4 and V is TRBV11-2; D not certain. Between the trimmed V and J ends, which lost 1 base and 4 bases, there was a span of 10 bases. CDR3 length: 15 residues. In germline, CDR1 is SGHAT, CDR2 FQNNGV.

At least ten counts were recorded for this clonotype. The chain couples TRBV20-1 to TRBJ2-1; possible D gene TRBD2, 7 bases. This CDR3 comprises 13 residues. V was trimmed by 6 bases and J by 6 bases, leaving 15 bases between them. Germline lookup yields CDR1 DFQATT and CDR2 SNEGSKA (reference sequence). The CDR3 sequence: CSARGGLGNEQFF. The CDR3 DNA reads TGCAGTGCCAGGGGAGGGTTGGGCAATGAGCAGTTCTTC.

This clonotype was seen repeatedly, ten times or more. The chain employs TRBV10-3 and TRBJ2-2; D is tentatively TRBD1 or TRBD2 (5 bases each). Germline CDR1 is ENHRY and CDR2 is SYGVKD. This CDR3 region has 13 residues. The V end was cut by 4 bases, the J end by 7 bases, with 10 bases between. CDR3 DNA sequence: TGTGCCATCAGTGGAGGGGCCGGCGGGGAGCTGTTTTTT. This sequence encodes CAISGGAGGELFF.

A word on this clonotype: Being one base from a much bigger clone, this may be a read error. This rearrangement joins TRBV19 to TRBJ2-3; a weak D match, TRBD1 (6 bases). This CDR3 is built from 15 residues. Germline-derived CDR1 and CDR2 are LNHDA and SQIVND (reference sequence). Trimming removed 5 bases at V and 4 bases at J, with 16 bases between. The CDR3 is CASSSTGSLADTQYF. DNA for the CDR3: TGTGCCAGTAGTTCGACAGGTTCGCTCGCAGATACGCAGTATTTT.

With regard to this clonotype: Given a much more abundant clone one base away, this may be a read error. The chain uses TRBV6-5 and TRBJ2-5; 7 nucleotides line up with TRBD2. The CDR3 consists of 16 residues. The trim removed 1 base at V and 1 base at J, leaving 6 bases unmatched. Germline CDR1 MNHEY, CDR2 SVGAGI. For the CDR3, the DNA is TGTGCCAGCAGTTACTTGATCCGGGAGGTCCAAGAGACCCAGTACTTC. As protein: CASSYLIREVQETQYF.

The V and J genes are TRBV5-4 and TRBJ2-5; 11 bases are a match to TRBD1. This CDR3 comprises 15 residues. Germline lookup yields CDR1 SGHNT and CDR2 YYREEE (reference sequence). Germline trimming cut 1 base from V and 5 bases from J; bases unmatched to any gene: 4. The CDR3 protein is CASSLMGQGGETQYF. The CDR3 coding sequence is TGTGCCAGCAGCTTGATGGGACAGGGGGGGGAGACCCAGTACTTC.

This clonotype was counted ten times or more. The V call is TRBV11-3, the J call TRBJ2-3; D unclear. V was shortened by 5 bases and J by 2 bases, with 5 bases between the two germline ends. This CDR3 spans 12 amino acids. The germline gives CDR1 SGHNT, CDR2 YENEEA. CDR3 nucleotide sequence: TGTGCCAGCAGCCTGACCACAGATACGCAGTATTTT. Amino acid sequence: CASSLTTDTQYF.

This clonotype came up many times. This chain uses TRBV5-1 with TRBJ1-2; 7 nucleotides agree with TRBD1. The CDR3 consists of 15 residues. Unmatched junction bases numbered 9, after V lost 5 bases and J lost 2 bases. CDR1 and CDR2 (germline): SGHRS, YFSETQ. CDR3 sequence (DNA): TGCGCCAGCAGTCTCGGACAGGTCCTCAACTATGGCTACACCTTC. Translating it yields CASSLGQVLNYGYTF.

This clonotype appeared many times. The chain links TRBV20-1 to TRBJ2-7, with D tentatively TRBD1 or TRBD2 (5 bases each). The CDR3 is made up of 15 amino acids. Germline CDR1 DFQATT, CDR2 SNEGSKA (reference sequence). V dropped 4 bases and J dropped 0 bases, with 16 bases sitting between them. The CDR3 coding sequence is TGCAGTGCTATAGTGTTGGGACCACTCTCCTACGAGCAGTACTTC. It translates to CSAIVLGPLSYEQYF.

This clonotype has ten or more counts. J is TRBJ2-1 and V is TRBV2, with D tentatively TRBD1 or TRBD2 (6 bases each). The CDR3 is 17 residues long. The germline CDR1 and CDR2 sequences are SNHLY and FYNNEI. V gave up 7 bases and J gave up 0 bases, with 19 bases separating them. CDR3 DNA sequence: TGTGCCAGCATCATAGGGGGGCTACTTAACTCCTACAATGAGCAGTTCTTC. It codes for CASIIGGLLNSYNEQFF.

In this sample, this clonotype turned up many times. This chain links TRBV10-1 with TRBJ2-7, with no clear D. This CDR3 comprises 13 residues. Per germline, CDR1 WNHNN and CDR2 SYGVQD (reference sequence). Trimming shortened V by 4 bases and J by 1 base, and 8 bases separated the two germline ends. The CDR3 sequence is CASSVGLSYEQYF. The CDR3 region has the DNA TGCGCCAGCAGTGTAGGGCTTTCCTACGAGCAGTACTTC.

This clonotype was observed many times. The rearrangement uses TRBV5-5 and TRBJ2-1; D gene unclear. This CDR3 is built from 16 residues. Deletions cut 1 base from V and 4 bases from J, with 15 bases between. Germline V gives CDR1 SGHKS, CDR2 YYEKEE (reference sequence). CDR3 DNA: TGTGCCAGCAGCTTGAACCCGACGAGAGGATACAATGAGCAGTTCTTC. The encoded protein is CASSLNPTRGYNEQFF.

This clonotype has more than one count but fewer than ten. This sequence joins TRBV27 and TRBJ2-3, with D maybe TRBD2 (7 bases). V lost 3 bases and J lost 5, with 12 bases in between. The CDR3 consists of 14 residues. Germline V gene data show CDR1 as MNHEY and CDR2 as SMNVEV (reference sequence). CDR3 bases: TGTGCCAGCAGTTTTATAGGGGGGGGAGATACGCAGTATTTT. It codes for CASSFIGGGDTQYF.

This clonotype has at least ten counts. This chain uses TRBV3-1 with TRBJ2-7; no reliable D call. The V and J ends lost 2 bases and 0 bases respectively, with 8 bases between them. Germline V gene lookup returns CDR1 LGHDT and CDR2 YNNKEL (reference sequence). CDR3 length equals 14 residues. The chain's CDR3 is CASSQLLTSYEQYF. DNA of the CDR3: TGTGCCAGCAGCCAACTACTAACCTCCTACGAGCAGTACTTC.

This clonotype was counted a few times. The genes are TRBV30 and TRBJ1-5; 10 nucleotides agree with TRBD1. The CDR3 sequence is 13 residues long. Germline-derived CDR1 and CDR2 are GTSNPN and SVGIG (reference sequence). The ends lost 3 bases at V and 6 bases at J; junction bases unmatched: 2. The CDR3 loop is CAWSRQGAQPQHF. CDR3 sequence (DNA): TGTGCCTGGAGCCGACAGGGGGCTCAGCCCCAGCATTTT.

This clonotype was recorded at least ten times. This sequence joins TRBV11-3 and TRBJ2-3; no definite D call. Trimming left V 5 bases short and J 8 bases short, with 11 bases between. CDR1 and CDR2 from the germline V gene are SGHNT and YENEEA. The CDR3 totals 12 residues. This CDR3 is CASSTNQITQYF. The CDR3 nucleotides are TGTGCCAGCAGCACAAACCAGATTACGCAGTATTTT.

In its sample, this clonotype was seen many times. The chain carries TRBV19 and TRBJ1-2; D uncertain. The CDR3 runs to 15 residues. CDR1 is LNHDA and CDR2 is SQIVND in the germline V gene (reference sequence). The ends were cut back, 3 bases at V and 4 bases at J, with 15 bases in the middle. DNA for the CDR3: TGTGCCAGTAGTATTATGATTGGGTCTTCCTATGGCTACACCTTC. Amino acid sequence: CASSIMIGSSYGYTF.

This clonotype was observed at least ten times. The chain recombines TRBV7-2 with TRBJ1-2, with 7 bases identical to TRBD1. Germline lookup yields CDR1 SGHTA and CDR2 FQGNSA. With V trimmed by 5 bases and J by 4 bases, 7 bases remained unmatched. This CDR3 is 14 amino acids long. This CDR3 reads CASSGRDSVYGYTF. DNA of the CDR3: TGTGCCAGCAGCGGACGGGACAGCGTCTATGGCTACACCTTC.

This clonotype was counted between two and nine times. The V and J genes are TRBV7-9 and TRBJ2-5; 11 nucleotides agree with TRBD1. The CDR3 totals 14 residues. Losses at the gene ends were 6 bases for V and 5 bases for J; bases not matched to a gene: 5. Per the germline V gene, CDR1 is SEHNR and CDR2 is FQNEAQ (reference sequence). CDR3 sequence: CASRSGQGGETQYF. CDR3 sequence (DNA): TGTGCCAGCAGGTCGGGACAGGGGGGGGAGACCCAGTACTTC.